The present TCR beta chain was sequenced within a study of vaccination effects on CD4 cells after COVID-19. Study-wide results and caveats: Vaccine- and infection-induced clones showed marked clonal contraction late following vaccination.

Libraries were prepared by immunoSEQ multiplex PCR; TCRdb keeps only in-frame clonotypes and omits some of them. The sample holds under 70,000 clones, around 76% seen once. With the ViraFEST assay, the study expanded antigen-specific CD4+ T cells using viral peptide pools, then sequenced them. Cultured cells yielded isolated CD4+ T cells after less than 11 days. Documented for the person is a PCR-confirmed SARS-CoV-2 infection occurring between March and December 2020. A density of roughly 2 million PBMC per well was used; these cells were cultured with 10 IU/ml IL-2 and 10 ug/ml peptides. On days 3 and 7, fresh IL-2 medium replaced half the medium. This CDR3 contains 16 residues. Per the germline V gene, CDR1 is SGDLS and CDR2 is YYNGEE. The trim removed 3 bases at V and 2 bases at J, leaving 7 bases unmatched. As concerns this clone: Its antigen is currently unknown.

V usage is TRBV9 and J usage is TRBJ2-3, with 9 bases lining up with TRBD2. The sequencing here drew on CD4+ T cells from PBMCs cultured with HIV peptides, taken before COVID-19 vaccination. Subset defined: HIV-1 Nef peptide pool negative control/reference culture. The TCR comes from a human donor who had a prior SARS-CoV-2 infection. The CDR3 DNA reads as TGTGCCAGCAGCGCCGGGACTAGCAGATTCACAGATACGCAGTATTTT. This translates into CASSAGTSRFTDTQYF.